This T cell receptor (beta chain) stems from a study of T cells in Graves' hyperthyroidism and ophthalmopathy. The study, taken as a whole, reports: Clonotypes that were expanded in thyroid above 0.001 mostly appeared in blood too. Ophthalmopathy cases were set apart from stable hyperthyroidism by a 13 V-J model.

Any patient presenting with uncontrolled infection, other autoimmune disease, pregnancy or lactation was left out. Amplification yielded TCR beta CDR3 regions, with RNA transcripts as the source. TCR CDR3 underwent first-round RT-PCR with the HTBI primer set. Using its own MiXCR run on the multiplex PCR reads, TCRdb lists one record per CDR3 protein. The sample comprises around 400,000 distinct CDR3 sequences, about 25% of which are singletons, and around 79% rests with the top ten. Comment on this clonotype: The antigen is unknown.

The TCR was taken from a man aged 50 to 60 with Graves' hyperthyroidism. Sequenced: blood.

The CDR3 DNA sequence: TGTGCCACCGGGACAGGGAATCCCCAGTACTTC. This translates into CATGTGNPQYF. The rearrangement joins TRBV6-1 to TRBJ2-5, with TRBD1 identical over 9 bases. Trimming at V came to 10 bases and at J to 9 bases, leaving 6 bases not matched to a gene. The germline V gene has CDR1 MNHNS and CDR2 SASEGT. CDR3 size: 11 residues.